The rows below give T cell receptor beta chains drawn from one sample of a study of human versus mouse CDR3 diversity and MHC coevolution. Repertoires were generated with immunoSEQ multiplex PCR, while TCRdb's copy carries only in-frame clones and drops some. The sample lists 75,000 to 90,000 clones; around 93% were seen once. The sequencing sample was made of naive CD4+ T cells from blood. The receptor source for this set is a person aged 30-69 years in good health. Both conserved end residues are part of each CDR3. The order of the fields is J gene, clone size, D gene, V gene, CDR3 protein, CDR3 DNA. A D gene is named only where the DNA matches it firmly. Where a row states a size, it is once, few, many or the class of an expanded clone; other rows omit it.

TRBJ2-3 | NA | TRBD2 | TRBV11-3 | CASSLGLAGIDTQYF | TGTGCCAGCAGCTTAGGGCTAGCGGGGATAGATACGCAGTATTTT
TRBJ2-2 | NA | TRBD2 | TRBV28 | CASSLWAGAGELFF | TGTGCCAGCAGTTTGTGGGCGGGAGCCGGGGAGCTGTTTTTT
TRBJ1-3 | NA | NA | TRBV9 | CASSIITGEISGNTIYF | TGTGCCAGCAGCATAATCACGGGGGAGATCTCTGGAAACACCATATATTTT
TRBJ1-1 | once | NA | TRBV6-6 | CASSYSMGGAGTEAFF | TGTGCCAGCAGTTACTCGATGGGGGGGGCCGGCACTGAAGCTTTCTTT
TRBJ1-5 | NA | TRBD1 | TRBV18 | CASALTGNQPQHF | TGTGCCAGCGCTTTGACAGGGAATCAGCCCCAGCATTTT
TRBJ1-4 | once | NA | TRBV5-8 | CASSLQVSVSNEKLFF | TGTGCCAGCAGCTTGCAGGTTTCAGTATCTAATGAAAAACTGTTTTTT
TRBJ1-2 | NA | TRBD1 | TRBV5-6 | CASSLGQGAGGYTF | TGTGCCAGCAGCTTGGGACAGGGGGCTGGTGGCTACACCTTC
TRBJ2-7 | NA | NA | TRBV7-3 | CASRIGGSNEQYF | TGTGCCAGCCGGATAGGTGGGAGCAACGAGCAGTACTTC
TRBJ2-7 | NA | NA | TRBV10-1 | CASSLRQDAYRSYEQYF | TGCGCCAGCAGCCTTCGACAGGACGCATATCGATCCTACGAGCAGTACTTC
TRBJ2-7 | NA | NA | TRBV7-9 | CASSRLPYEQYF | TGTGCCAGCAGTAGACTACCTTACGAGCAGTACTTC
TRBJ2-7 | NA | NA | TRBV19 | CASSRGSSYEQYF | TGTGCCAGTAGTAGGGGCAGCTCCTACGAGCAGTACTTC
TRBJ2-7 | NA | TRBD2 | TRBV18 | CASSPPSGGDYEQYF | TGTGCCAGCTCACCACCTTCCGGGGGGGACTACGAGCAGTACTTC
TRBJ2-4 | NA | NA | TRBV7-8 | CASSDERRLAKNIQYF | TGTGCCAGCAGCGACGAGCGGAGATTAGCCAAAAACATTCAGTACTTC
TRBJ2-1 | few | TRBD2 | TRBV6-4 | CASSLRTSGRATEQFF | TGTGCCAGCAGCCTACGAACTAGCGGGAGAGCCACTGAGCAGTTCTTC
TRBJ2-5 | NA | NA | TRBV5-8 | CASSSKGGRETQYF | TGTGCCAGCAGCTCCAAGGGGGGGCGAGAGACCCAGTACTTC
TRBJ2-7 | NA | TRBD1 | TRBV18 | CASSPPATRQGEQYF | TGTGCCAGCTCACCACCGGCAACGAGACAGGGCGAGCAGTACTTC
TRBJ2-5 | once | TRBD1 | TRBV11-2 | CASSPGTGGRETQYF | TGTGCCAGCAGCCCCGGGACAGGGGGCCGGGAGACCCAGTACTTC
TRBJ1-3 | NA | NA | TRBV27 | CASSLLGGGPRNTIYF | TGTGCCAGCAGTTTATTAGGCGGGGGGCCTCGAAACACCATATATTTT
TRBJ2-5 | once | NA | TRBV30 | CAWSRGEGEQYF | TGTGCCTGGAGCCGAGGGGAGGGGGAGCAGTACTTC
TRBJ2-1 | NA | TRBD2 | TRBV5-4 | CASSLGGTSGLNEQFF | TGTGCCAGCAGCTTGGGAGGGACTAGCGGGTTAAATGAGCAGTTCTTC
TRBJ1-4 | NA | NA | TRBV4-3 | CASSQSGGFGEKLFF | TGCGCCAGCAGCCAAAGTGGGGGGTTTGGCGAAAAACTGTTTTTT
TRBJ1-1 | NA | TRBD1 | TRBV19 | CASRWTGQGYRNTEAFF | TGTGCCAGTAGGTGGACGGGACAGGGGTATAGGAACACTGAAGCTTTCTTT
TRBJ1-1 | NA | TRBD1 | TRBV18 | CASSRDYRGRDEAEAFF | TGTGCCAGCTCACGAGACTACAGGGGAAGGGACGAGGCTGAAGCTTTCTTT
TRBJ1-5 | NA | NA | TRBV2 | CASTEIYSNQPQHF | TGTGCCAGCACGGAGATTTATAGCAATCAGCCCCAGCATTTT
TRBJ1-2 | NA | NA | TRBV19 | CASAATRGGTYGYTF | TGTGCCAGTGCGGCTACCCGGGGAGGGACCTATGGCTACACCTTC
TRBJ2-1 | NA | NA | TRBV6-4 | CASARTESSYNEQFF | TGTGCCAGCGCCCGGACAGAGAGCTCCTACAATGAGCAGTTCTTC
TRBJ2-7 | NA | TRBD2 | TRBV6-5 | CASSSTSGGDYEQYF | TGTGCCAGCAGCTCAACTAGCGGGGGGGACTACGAGCAGTACTTC
TRBJ2-5 | NA | TRBD1 | TRBV5-6 | CASSWGLQGRETQYF | TGTGCCAGCAGCTGGGGGTTACAGGGGCGAGAGACCCAGTACTTC
TRBJ1-1 | NA | NA | TRBV7-2 | CASSLKRGFTEAFF | TGTGCCAGCAGCTTAAAGCGGGGCTTCACTGAAGCTTTCTTT
TRBJ2-3 | NA | TRBD1 | TRBV18 | CASSPRQGRTDTQYF | TGTGCCAGCTCACCTAGACAGGGACGCACAGATACGCAGTATTTT
TRBJ2-7 | NA | TRBD1 | TRBV18 | CASSPPWDRDEQYF | TGTGCCAGCTCACCACCGTGGGACAGGGACGAGCAGTACTTC
TRBJ1-3 | NA | TRBD1 | TRBV18 | CASSPGTGVGNTIYF | TGTGCCAGCTCACCCGGGACAGGGGTTGGAAACACCATATATTTT
TRBJ2-7 | NA | NA | TRBV19 | CASSDSVRCEQYF | TGTGCCAGTTCGGACTCGGTACGCTGCGAGCAGTACTTC
TRBJ1-1 | NA | TRBD1 | TRBV9 | CASSVTGGTEAFF | TGTGCCAGCAGCGTCACAGGGGGCACTGAAGCTTTCTTT
TRBJ1-6 | NA | TRBD1 | TRBV18 | CASSARDRGLNSPLHF | TGTGCCAGCTCAGCCCGGGACAGGGGGCTTAATTCACCCCTCCACTTT
TRBJ1-1 | NA | NA | TRBV6-5 | CASITPGRNTEAFF | TGTGCCAGCATCACACCCGGGAGGAACACTGAAGCTTTCTTT
TRBJ1-1 | NA | NA | TRBV4-3 | CASSQYNGGTEAFF | TGCGCCAGCAGCCAATACAACGGAGGGACTGAAGCTTTCTTT
TRBJ1-4 | NA | NA | TRBV19 | CASHRGGAGEKLFF | TGTGCCTCCCATCGGGGGGGAGCGGGAGAAAAACTGTTTTTT
TRBJ2-2 | once | NA | TRBV5-1 | CASTDPDRYTGELFF | TGCGCCAGCACCGACCCAGACAGATACACCGGGGAGCTGTTTTTT
TRBJ1-1 | NA | NA | TRBV12-5 | CASGLTGFTEAFF | TGTGCTAGTGGTCTAACAGGGTTCACTGAAGCTTTCTTT
TRBJ2-1 | NA | TRBD1 | TRBV28 | CASSLWQGAVNEQFF | TGTGCCAGCAGTTTATGGCAGGGGGCAGTCAATGAGCAGTTCTTC
TRBJ2-5 | NA | NA | TRBV6-5 | CASSWQGSETQYF | TGTGCCAGCAGTTGGCAGGGATCTGAGACCCAGTACTTC
TRBJ1-1 | few | TRBD1 | TRBV10-3 | CAIRGQGAQSTEAFF | TGTGCCATCAGGGGACAGGGGGCGCAGAGCACTGAAGCTTTCTTT
TRBJ2-5 | NA | TRBD1 | TRBV7-6 | CASSLAGTVIGETQYF | TGTGCCAGCAGCTTAGCCGGGACAGTCATCGGGGAGACCCAGTACTTC
TRBJ1-1 | NA | NA | TRBV4-3 | CASRGRERTEAFF | TGCGCCAGCCGAGGACGGGAGAGGACTGAAGCTTTCTTT
TRBJ1-1 | NA | NA | TRBV7-2 | CASSLGGAGMNTEAFF | TGTGCCAGCAGCCTTGGCGGGGCGGGGATGAACACTGAAGCTTTCTTT
TRBJ2-3 | NA | TRBD1 | TRBV5-1 | CASSFGQGQDTQYF | TGCGCCAGCAGCTTCGGACAGGGTCAAGATACGCAGTATTTT
TRBJ1-4 | NA | NA | TRBV6-5 | CASRAVINEKLFF | TGTGCCAGCAGGGCGGTTATCAATGAAAAACTGTTTTTT
TRBJ2-3 | NA | TRBD2 | TRBV28 | CASWAGAWDTDTQYF | TGTGCCAGCTGGGCGGGAGCATGGGACACAGATACGCAGTATTTT
TRBJ1-4 | NA | NA | TRBV6-5 | CASRPSGEGEKLFF | TGTGCCAGCAGACCCTCGGGGGAGGGGGAAAAACTGTTTTTT
TRBJ1-4 | NA | NA | TRBV5-1 | CASSRGLGEKLFF | TGCGCCAGCAGCAGGGGACTAGGTGAAAAACTGTTTTTT
TRBJ2-7 | NA | TRBD2 | TRBV19 | CASSIRTSGSYEQYF | TGTGCCAGTAGTATACGGACTAGCGGGAGCTACGAGCAGTACTTC
TRBJ1-1 | NA | NA | TRBV6-6 | CASTETANTEAFF | TGTGCCAGCACCGAGACAGCGAACACTGAAGCTTTCTTT